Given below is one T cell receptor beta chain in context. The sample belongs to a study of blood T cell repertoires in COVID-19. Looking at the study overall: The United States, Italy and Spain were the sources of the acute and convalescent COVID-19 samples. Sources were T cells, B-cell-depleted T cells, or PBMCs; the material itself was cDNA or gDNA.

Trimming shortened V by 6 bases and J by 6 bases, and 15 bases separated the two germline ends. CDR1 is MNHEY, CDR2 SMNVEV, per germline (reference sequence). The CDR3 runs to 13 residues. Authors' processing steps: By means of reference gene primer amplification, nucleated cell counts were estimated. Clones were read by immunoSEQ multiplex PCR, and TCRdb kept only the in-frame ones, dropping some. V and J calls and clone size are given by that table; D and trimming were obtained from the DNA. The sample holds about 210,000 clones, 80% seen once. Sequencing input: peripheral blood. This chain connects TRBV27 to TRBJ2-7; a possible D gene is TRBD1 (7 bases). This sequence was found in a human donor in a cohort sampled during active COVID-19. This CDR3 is CASSPRGVGEQYF. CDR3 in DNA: TGTGCCAGCAGCCCCAGGGGGGTCGGCGAGCAGTACTTC.